These T cell receptor beta chains were read from a single sample in a study of glioma-infiltrating T cells. MiXCR, run by TCRdb on the multiplex PCR reads, gives a single entry per CDR3 protein. Among 100,000 to 150,000 distinct CDR3 sequences, under 25% were seen once, and the ten largest hold over 25%. The sequencing sample was made of glioma tissue, nonneoplastic brain tissue, or PBMCs (not recorded which). These receptor sequences come from a human donor with low-grade glioma or glioblastoma, undergoing nonglioma brain surgery, or in good health (not recorded which). CDR3s include the opening cysteine and the closing phenylalanine or tryptophan. A D gene is named only where the DNA matches it firmly. The size field is filled for only some rows; it gives once, few, many or a size class.

abundance	v_gene	j_gene	d_gene	CDR3nt	CDR3aa
many	TRBV3-1	TRBJ2-5	-	TGTGCCAGCAGCCAAATTCTGGCTCCTAAAGAGACCCAGTACTTC	CASSQILAPKETQYF
few	TRBV29-1	TRBJ1-2	-	TGCAGCTCAGGGGATTTGGACTATGGCTACACCTTC	CSSGDLDYGYTF
-	TRBV29-1	TRBJ1-5	-	TGCAGCGTTGGGCAGGGAGATCAGCCCCAGCATTTT	CSVGQGDQPQHF
many	TRBV6-6	TRBJ2-1	TRBD2	TGTGCCAGCAGTTACTCGACTAGCGGGGGAACCTACAATGAGCAGTTCTTC	CASSYSTSGGTYNEQFF
-	TRBV6-2/TRBV6-3	TRBJ1-2	-	TGTGCCAGCAGTTCTATGGGGGCTTATGGCTACACCTTC	CASSSMGAYGYTF
-	TRBV5-1	TRBJ1-1	-	TGCGCCAGCAGCTTGGTTGAGGGATGGAGCACTGAAGCTTTCTTT	CASSLVEGWSTEAFF
-	TRBV12-3/TRBV12-4	TRBJ1-1	-	TGTGCCAGCAGTTCTTGGTACACTGAAGCTTTCTTT	CASSSWYTEAFF
few	TRBV29-1	TRBJ2-3	-	TGCAGCGTGCCCAGGGGCAGGGACACAGATACGCAGTATTTT	CSVPRGRDTDTQYF
few	TRBV9	TRBJ1-2	TRBD1	TGTGCCAGCAGCGGACCTCTCTCCGGGACAGCGCAATATGGCTACACCTTC	CASSGPLSGTAQYGYTF
few	TRBV11-2	TRBJ2-1	-	TGTGCCAGCAGCCGGGCGTACAATGAGCAGTTCTTC	CASSRAYNEQFF
-	TRBV7-9	TRBJ1-2	-	TGTGCCAGCAGCTTCGGCACGGAGTATAACTACACCTTC	CASSFGTEYNYTF
-	TRBV20-1	TRBJ2-1	TRBD2	TGCAGTGCTGTTAGCGGGGGGCCGGATTCCTACAATGAGCAGTTCTTC	CSAVSGGPDSYNEQFF
many	TRBV20-1	TRBJ2-3	-	TGCAGTGCTTTCGGCGGCAGGAACACAGATACGCAGTATTTT	CSAFGGRNTDTQYF
-	TRBV12-3/TRBV12-4	TRBJ2-3	TRBD1	TGTGCCAGCCGAAGGGACAGAAACACAGATACGCAGTATTTT	CASRRDRNTDTQYF
few	TRBV7-3	TRBJ2-3	TRBD2	TGTGCCAGCAGCTTAACTAGCGGGGGTACCGCTAGCACAGATACGCAGTATTTT	CASSLTSGGTASTDTQYF
-	TRBV7-9	TRBJ2-1	-	TGTGCCAGCAGCGCAGGGGGGATTGAGCAGTTCTTC	CASSAGGIEQFF
many	TRBV28	TRBJ1-2	-	TGTGCCAGCAGTTTGATTACATTTGGCTACACCTTC	CASSLITFGYTF
many	TRBV20-1	TRBJ2-3	TRBD2	TGCAGTGCTAGAGATAGCGGGGGGGCGGCAGATACGCAGTATTTT	CSARDSGGAADTQYF
many	TRBV28	TRBJ1-5	-	TGTGCCAGCACCTCCGGGACACAGAATCAGCCCCAGCATTTT	CASTSGTQNQPQHF
-	TRBV19	TRBJ2-3	-	TGTGCCAGCTCTGACCGGGATCACACAGATACGCAGTATTTT	CASSDRDHTDTQYF
-	TRBV4-2	TRBJ1-4	-	TGTGCCAGCAGCCATCCGACGGGAGCGGCAACTAATGAAAAACTGTTTTTT	CASSHPTGAATNEKLFF
-	TRBV2	TRBJ1-3	-	TGTGCCAGCAGTGACGGGGTCTCTGGAAACACCATATATTTT	CASSDGVSGNTIYF
few	TRBV7-6	TRBJ2-3	-	TGTGCCAGCAGCCCGGGGTCAGTCCTCACAGATACGCAGTATTTT	CASSPGSVLTDTQYF
few	TRBV7-7	TRBJ2-3	TRBD2	TGTGCCAGCAGCTCGGGGGGAGCAGATACGCAGTATTTT	CASSSGGADTQYF
many	TRBV20-1	TRBJ2-1	TRBD1	TGCAGTGCTAGTCCACCGGGACAGAACTACAATGAGCAGTTCTTC	CSASPPGQNYNEQFF
many	TRBV6-1	TRBJ2-1	-	TGTGCCAGCTCTTTAGGAGTTTACAATGAGCAGTTCTTC	CASSLGVYNEQFF
many	TRBV20-1	TRBJ2-3	-	TGCAGTGCCAGATGGAGGGATAACACAGATACGCAGTATTTT	CSARWRDNTDTQYF
many	TRBV20-1	TRBJ1-5	TRBD1	TGCAGTGCTAGCTGGGGACAGGGCAATCAGCCCCAGCATTTT	CSASWGQGNQPQHF
-	TRBV24-1	TRBJ2-1	-	TGTGCCACCAGTGATTTTGCAGGGCTCAATGAGCAGTTCTTC	CATSDFAGLNEQFF
many	TRBV7-9	TRBJ2-3	-	TGTGCCAGCAGCTTGGAAGATACGCAGTATTTT	CASSLEDTQYF
few	TRBV2	TRBJ2-3	-	TGTGCCAGCAAGTCGGGGGGCCGCACAGATACGCAGTATTTT	CASKSGGRTDTQYF